The entry below gives a single T cell receptor (beta chain) sequence along with its context. Its antigen target is currently unknown. Within one base of it there is no much larger clone, and no base qualities were kept. Using the deep immunoSEQ assay, multiplex PCR amplified TCR CDR3 regions from genomic DNA. Extracted genomic DNA from each cell subset was spread evenly across all wells of several immunoSEQ 96-well plates, with each plate serving as a replicate. For sorted subsets, each replicate PCR was loaded with about 0.2 ug genomic DNA, equivalent to approximately 27,000 T cell genomes. Purified libraries were measured with a Qubit 3.0 fluorometer, size-checked on a Bioanalyzer 2100, and measured again with the KAPA Library Quantification kit. Every immunoSEQ 96-well plate was sequenced on a dedicated single-read 150-cycle Illumina NextSeq 550 flow cell. Per the original workflow: Because the immunoSEQ output held only junctional sequences and lacked quality scores, the filtering could not match the filtering applied to full-length reads. Sequences were annotated with PyIR, a Python wrapper for IgBLAST v1.9, using IMGT germline references to assign V/J genes and CDR3. Reads were filtered out if the reads had weak V/J assignments (E-value above 1e-6), no CDR3, stop codons, out-of-frame junctions, or ambiguous translated residues. V3J clonotypes were defined by identical inferred V gene, J gene, and CDR3 amino acid sequence. Percentage overlap between repertoires was computed as shared unique clonotypes divided by the size of the smaller repertoire. Richness of each repertoire was evaluated using RTK rarefaction, the Chao1 estimator, and Recon v2.1 estimates of unobserved clonotypes. OLGA was used to compute generation probabilities for all TCRbeta clonotypes that the gDNA method yielded from a handful of donors. TCRdb limited this immuneACCESS table to in-frame rearrangements with V and J called. A share of clones is missing; checked studies link under half to unresolved V genes, and the rest is unexplained. The V and J calls and clone size are taken from that table; D and trimming were inferred from the DNA. The sample table records about 2.1 million clones; 85% to 95% of these occur just once. The top ten hold 1.5% to 2% of the sample.

CDR1 and CDR2 (MDHEN, SYDVKM) derive from the germline V gene. The junction shows trimming of 6 bases on V and 2 bases on J, plus 13 bases between the germline ends. From its cysteine to its phenylalanine, the CDR3 spans 15 amino acids. The only DNA kept is the CDR3, 45 bases in frame from the first base. The data derive from a study of shared clonotypes between healthy human individuals (dated by TCRdb to 2018 to 2021). Regarding the research as a whole: Three men and two women, aged 18 to 49 years, made up the cohort. For each donor, CD4 naive and CD4 memory were each run on three plates, CD8 naive on two plates, and CD8 memory on one plate. To estimate repertoire size and how much clonotype sharing occurs between individuals, the study deeply sequenced the blood TCR repertoires of several healthy adults. Different laboratories and diverse techniques were used to prepare libraries and sequence TCR repertoires, to increase sequencing depth and limit assay-specific biases. Each donor's leukapheresis produced roughly between about 0.8 and 10 billion PBMCs.

Overall results and qualifications from the work: Across a handful of donors, roughly 5.1% of naive CD4, around 3.5% of naive CD8, roughly 2.3% of memory CD4, and roughly 0.41% of memory CD8 clonotypes were shared. Compared with non-shared clonotypes, clonotypes shared by all four sorted-subset donors had higher generation probabilities. Only blood was sampled, and tissue TCR repertoires likely differ from those in blood. Estimated clonotype richness was generally larger for naive than for memory subsets. Pairwise subsampling led to the expectation that sequencing depth would affect the degree of clonotype sharing among donors. The small number of donors limited the genetic and exposure-history diversity represented. Rarefaction of sorted-subset datasets indicated incomplete sequencing despite the large sequencing depth.

For the CD8 naive samples, CD45RO-negative cells were positively selected for CCR7, yielding a CD45RA+CCR7+ population from which TemRA cells were excluded. Healthy HIV-negative adults with no recently reported acute infections or vaccinations were included as donors. All donors were Caucasian adults living in Nashville, Tennessee, USA. After blood collection by leukapheresis, PBMCs were isolated using Ficoll-Histopaque density gradient centrifugation and then cryopreserved in the vapor phase of liquid nitrogen. Purity and quantity of every magnetically sorted T cell population were checked by analytical flow cytometry. Genomic DNA was isolated from each sorted fraction and quantified by UV absorbance on a Nanodrop 2000c.

The TCR comes from a man aged 18 to 29 in good health. Some clones in this sample may be carry-over from other donors' samples. Sequencing used naive CD8+ T cells from PBMCs. The sample's cell subset or site, from its label and the paper: CD45RA+CCR7+. The V and J genes are TRBV28 and TRBJ2-2; the D segment could be TRBD1, given 6 matching bases. CDR3 sequence: CASRDTDSNTGELFF. The DNA reads as follows: TGTGCCAGCAGAGATACGGACAGCAACACCGGGGAGCTGTTTTTT.